This TCR beta chain appears in the sequencing data of a study of blood T cell repertoires in COVID-19. Study at large: The cDNA or gDNA used as material had been derived from T cells, B-cell-depleted T cells, or PBMCs.

Germline V gene sequence: CDR1 SGHTA, CDR2 FQGNSA. J lost 7 bases, V lost 6 bases, and 8 bases had no gene match. The CDR3 runs 13 residues. Original handling: Estimated nucleated cell counts came from reference gene primer amplification. Sequenced by immunoSEQ multiplex PCR; TCRdb stores in-frame clones only, minus some. V and J calls and clone size are given by that table; D and trimming were obtained from the DNA. The repertoire consists of 270,000 or so clones, with 84% occurring once and the leading ten covering less than 10%. The sequenced sample consisted of peripheral blood. The chain employs TRBV7-2 and TRBJ1-2; 7 bases line up with TRBD1. This TCR was sampled from a human donor in a cohort sampled during active COVID-19. CDR3 nucleotides: TGTGCCAGCAGTTCTATACAGGGGACTGGCTACACCTTC. Protein sequence: CASSSIQGTGYTF.